The 27 T cell receptor beta chains listed next were all sequenced from one sample in a study of vaccination effects on CD4 cells after COVID-19. Using immunoSEQ multiplex PCR, the repertoire was profiled, and TCRdb retains in-frame clones only, with some absent. The data hold about 28,000 clones, with around four fifths observed a single time. In the ViraFEST assay, antigen-specific CD4+ clonotypes were identified by expansion after peptide-pool stimulation. It was after approximately 11 days of culture that CD4+ T cells were isolated. Every participant took two doses of the BNT162b2 or mRNA-1273 vaccine. These TCRs are of unknown antigen specificity. The sample in question was CD4+ T cells from PBMCs cultured with HCoV-NL63 spike peptides, obtained after COVID-19 vaccination. These receptors were taken from a human donor who received a COVID-19 vaccine.

The chain couples TRBV11-3 to TRBJ2-2; a possible D gene is TRBD2 (6 bases). The CDR3 has 17 amino acids. Trimming removed 3 bases from V and 1 base from J, with 15 bases in between. Germline values: CDR1 SGHNT, CDR2 YENEEA. The CDR3 region has the DNA TGTGCCAGCAGCTTTGCCGGAGGGAGGTTGAACACCGGGGAGCTGTTTTTT. It codes for CASSFAGGRLNTGELFF.

This chain joins TRBV11-3 and TRBJ2-1; 7 bases are a match to TRBD1. The V gene's germline CDR1 is SGHNT and CDR2 YENEEA. The CDR3 totals 16 residues. V shed 0 bases and J 8 bases; nucleotides not matched to a gene: 10. The CDR3 nucleotides are TGTGCCAGCAGCTTAGAAGTGACAGGGAGCGGCGATGAGCAGTTCTTC. This encodes CASSLEVTGSGDEQFF.

V gene TRBV5-1 combines with J gene TRBJ2-7; the match to TRBD1 covers 7 bases. CDR1 is SGHRS, CDR2 YFSETQ, per germline. The length of the CDR3 is 14 residues. V shed 3 bases and J 3 bases; nucleotides not matched to a gene: 6. The DNA for the CDR3 is TGCGCCAGCAGCTCATCGGGACAGAACTACGAGCAGTACTTC. Protein: CASSSSGQNYEQYF.

This clone was seen only a few times. V usage is TRBV2 and J usage is TRBJ1-4; no firm D call. Germline loops: CDR1 SNHLY, CDR2 FYNNEI. The CDR3 extends over 16 amino acids. The V end lost 6 bases, the J end lost 4 bases, and 18 bases lay between the germline ends. The CDR3 region is CASSPPGSRYNEKLFF. CDR3 in DNA: TGTGCCAGCAGCCCCCCTGGCAGCCGTTATAATGAAAAACTGTTTTTT.

This chain uses TRBV12-5 with TRBJ2-1; possible D gene TRBD1, 5 bases. CDR1 and CDR2 from the germline V gene are LGHNT and FRNRAP. V lost 2 bases to trimming and J lost 8 bases, with 13 bases between them. The CDR3 has 14 residues. In DNA form, the CDR3 reads TGTGCTAGTGGTTTGATCGGGCAGGGCCATGAGCAGTTCTTC. It translates to CASGLIGQGHEQFF.

The chain is built from TRBV14 and TRBJ2-1; D uncertain. Trimming cost V 1 base and J 5 bases, with 9 bases left between them. The CDR3 runs to 14 residues. Germline V lookup: CDR1 SGHDN, CDR2 FVKESK. As DNA, the CDR3 is TGTGCCAGCAGCCAAGTTTTCGCAGACAATGAGCAGTTCTTC. The encoded protein is CASSQVFADNEQFF.

The rearrangement joins TRBV5-1 to TRBJ2-5, with TRBD2 matching over 12 bases. The J segment lost 4 bases and the V segment lost 0 bases, leaving 7 bases of the junction unmatched. The CDR3 loop spans 17 amino acids. Per germline, CDR1 SGHRS and CDR2 YFSETQ. CDR3 sequence: CASSLGTSGITRETQYF. The CDR3 coding sequence is TGCGCCAGCAGCTTGGGGACTAGCGGGATAACTAGAGAGACCCAGTACTTC. The whole variable domain, remainder taken from reference TRBV5-1 and TRBJ2-5, is KAGVTQTPRYLIKTRGQQVTLSCSPISGHRSVSWYQQTPGQGLQFLFEYFSETQRNKGNFPGRFSGRQFSNSRSEMNVSTLELGDSALYLCASSLGTSGITRETQYFGPGTRLLVL.

This clone was counted a single time. The chain links TRBV2 to TRBJ2-5; possibly TRBD2 for D (6 bases). Germline CDR1 and CDR2: SNHLY and FYNNEI. V lost 4 bases and J lost 5, with 11 bases in between. The CDR3 is 13 amino acids. The CDR3 region has the DNA TGTGCCAGCAGTGTAACTAGCATCGAGACCCAGTACTTC. This codes for CASSVTSIETQYF.

A few counts support this clone. The V and J genes are TRBV19 and TRBJ2-1; TRBD1 matches 10 bases. The trim removed 3 bases at V and 4 bases at J, leaving 3 bases unmatched. The CDR3 consists of 15 residues. Germline CDR1 and CDR2: LNHDA and SQIVND (reference sequence). This CDR3 reads CASSIRTGGYNEQFF. CDR3 nucleotide sequence: TGTGCCAGTAGTATTCGGACAGGGGGGTACAATGAGCAGTTCTTC. Supplemented by reference TRBV19 and TRBJ2-1, the full variable domain reads DGGITQSPKYLFRKEGQNVTLSCEQNLNHDAMYWYRQDPGQGLRLIYYSQIVNDFQKGDIAEGYSVSREKKESFPLTVTSAQKNPTAFYLCASSIRTGGYNEQFFGPGTRLTVL.

V is TRBV30 and J is TRBJ1-2; 10 bases fit TRBD1. Germline assignment: CDR1 GTSNPN and CDR2 SVGIG (reference sequence). This CDR3 region has 14 residues. J gave up 7 bases and V 3 bases, and 8 bases lay outside the gene matches. The CDR3 loop is CAWRGDRGRSGYTF. The CDR3 DNA follows: TGTGCCTGGAGGGGGGACAGGGGTAGGAGTGGCTACACCTTC.

The rearrangement uses TRBV2 and TRBJ2-3; 8 positions agree with TRBD2. The CDR3 covers 16 residues. Germline V gives CDR1 SNHLY, CDR2 FYNNEI. V shed 3 bases and J 5 bases; nucleotides not matched to a gene: 10. The CDR3 nucleotides read TGTGCCAGCAGTGATAGTCGGGGGGGCCCTGGAGATACGCAGTATTTT. This translates into CASSDSRGGPGDTQYF.

The chain is built from TRBV7-7 and TRBJ2-3, with TRBD1 as a possible D gene (5 bases). CDR1 is SSHAT, CDR2 FNYEAQ, per germline (reference sequence). This CDR3 has 15 residues. V lost 5 bases and J 2 bases, leaving 14 bases between the germline ends. CDR3 bases: TGTGCCAGCAGCCCCAGGGTAGGAACCACAGATACGCAGTATTTT. Amino acid sequence: CASSPRVGTTDTQYF.

The gene calls are TRBV9 and TRBJ1-2; D gene uncertain. Trimming took off 0 bases at V and 7 bases at J, with 16 bases between the two ends. The CDR3 spans 15 residues. Looked up from germline, CDR1 is SGDLS and CDR2 is YYNGEE. This chain's CDR3 is CASSVGFSSGRGYTF. CDR3 coding DNA: TGTGCCAGCAGCGTAGGATTCTCCAGCGGGCGTGGCTACACCTTC.

The rearrangement uses TRBV25-1 and TRBJ1-3; D call uncertain. Deletions cut 4 bases from V and 9 bases from J, with 7 bases between. The CDR3 loop spans 11 amino acids. Germline CDR1 and CDR2: MGHDK and SYGVNS. This chain's CDR3 is CASSVASTIYF. The CDR3 nucleotides are TGTGCCAGCAGTGTGGCCAGCACCATATATTTT.

This clone has a handful of counts. The rearrangement joins TRBV3-1 (or the pseudogene TRBV3-2) to TRBJ1-4; a weak D match, TRBD1 (5 bases). Germline V CDR1 and CDR2: LGHDT, YNNKEL (reference sequence). V lost 6 bases, J lost 4 bases, and 15 bases lay in between. The CDR3 contains 15 residues. The CDR3 DNA is TGTGCCAGCAGGTCTAAAGGGGACCTTAATGAAAAACTGTTTTTT. This codes for CASRSKGDLNEKLFF.

This clone was found a few times. The V call is TRBV10-3, the J call TRBJ2-2; tentatively, D is TRBD2 (6 bases). CDR1 is ENHRY and CDR2 is SYGVKD in the germline V gene. Deletions cut 6 bases from V and 7 bases from J, with 15 bases between. The CDR3 has 14 residues. The CDR3 bases are TGTGCCATCAGAGAGACTAGTAGAGACGGGGAGCTGTTTTTT. This sequence encodes CAIRETSRDGELFF.

This chain links TRBV27 with TRBJ2-3; D is unclear. Between the trimmed V and J ends, which lost 8 bases and 2 bases, there was a span of 14 bases. The CDR3 consists of 14 residues. Germline V gives CDR1 MNHEY, CDR2 SMNVEV (reference sequence). DNA of the CDR3: TGTGCCAGCTTGCCCGGGCACCCCACAGATACGCAGTATTTT. Translated, it gives CASLPGHPTDTQYF.

The rearrangement joins TRBV24-1 to TRBJ1-2; D is ambiguous. Trimming removed 4 bases at V and 5 bases at J, with 13 bases between. The CDR3 has 14 amino acids. Per germline, CDR1 KGHDR and CDR2 SFDVKD. CDR3 DNA sequence: TGTGCCACCAGTGAAATTTCCGTCGATTATGGCTACACCTTC. Translating it yields CATSEISVDYGYTF.

This chain links TRBV3-1 (or the pseudogene TRBV3-2) with TRBJ2-1; 7 positions agree with TRBD2. The CDR3 totals 14 residues. The germline CDR1 and CDR2 sequences are LGHDT and YNNKEL (reference sequence). Trimming removed 0 bases from V and 9 bases from J; junction bases left unmatched: 5. DNA for the CDR3: TGTGCCAGCAGCCAAGAGGGGGGGGTACTTGAGCAGTTCTTC. Encoded protein: CASSQEGGVLEQFF.

This clone appeared a single time. This chain links TRBV4-1 with TRBJ1-4; TRBD1 matches at 9 bases. In germline, CDR1 is MGHRA, CDR2 YSYEKL. Losses at the gene ends were 0 bases for V and 6 bases for J; bases not matched to a gene: 5. The CDR3 extends over 16 amino acids. CDR3 sequence (DNA): TGCGCCAGCAGCCAAGATACAGGGGGCGCCTATGAAAAACTGTTTTTT. It codes for CASSQDTGGAYEKLFF.

The genes are TRBV9 and TRBJ1-2; D may be TRBD1 (6 bases). The germline V gene has CDR1 SGDLS and CDR2 YYNGEE. Trimming removed 0 bases at V and 5 bases at J, with 11 bases between. This CDR3 has 14 amino acids. The CDR3, as DNA: TGTGCCAGCAGCGTAGATGGGGGCCGGTATGGCTACACCTTC. Its protein is CASSVDGGRYGYTF.

The V call is TRBV5-1, the J call TRBJ2-1; 8 nucleotides align to TRBD1. Germline CDR1 and CDR2: SGHRS and YFSETQ. After removal of 5 bases from V and 4 bases from J, the junction contained 8 bases not matched to a gene. This CDR3 is 15 amino acids long. This CDR3 reads CASSMTGDPYNEQFF. The CDR3 DNA reads as TGCGCCAGCAGTATGACAGGGGATCCTTACAATGAGCAGTTCTTC.

The V gene is TRBV7-7, the J gene TRBJ2-5, with D unresolved. The V gene's germline CDR1 is SSHAT and CDR2 FNYEAQ (reference sequence). Between the trimmed V and J ends, which lost 7 bases and 5 bases, there was a span of 8 bases. The CDR3 sequence is 11 residues long. CDR3 DNA: TGTGCCAGCACCCTCCTGGAGACCCAGTACTTC. This gives the protein CASTLLETQYF.

V is TRBV19 and J is TRBJ2-7; unclear D gene. The V gene's germline CDR1 is LNHDA and CDR2 SQIVND (reference sequence). Trimming shortened V by 1 base and J by 3 bases, and 7 bases separated the two germline ends. The CDR3 has 13 residues. The CDR3 sequence: CASSIAADYEQYF. The DNA of the CDR3 is TGTGCCAGTAGTATAGCTGCAGACTACGAGCAGTACTTC.

This chain joins TRBV24-1 and TRBJ2-1; TRBD2 aligns across 9 bases. Germline CDR1 and CDR2: KGHDR and SFDVKD. The length of the CDR3 is 16 residues. The trim removed 2 bases at V and 3 bases at J, leaving 4 bases unmatched. DNA of the CDR3: TGTGCCACCAGTGATTCTCTAGCGGGGAACTACAATGAGCAGTTCTTC. Translating gives CATSDSLAGNYNEQFF.

This clone is medium-sized in the sample. V is TRBV30 and J is TRBJ1-1, with D perhaps matching TRBD1 (5 bases). This CDR3 region has 14 residues. Germline assignment: CDR1 GTSNPN and CDR2 SVGIG (reference sequence). V was cut by 4 bases and J by 1 base, with 13 bases left in between. The CDR3 loop is CAWKVSGGNTEAFF. CDR3 nucleotide sequence: TGTGCCTGGAAAGTATCCGGGGGGAACACTGAAGCTTTCTTT.

This chain uses TRBV25-1 with TRBJ2-1; unclear D gene. CDR3 length: 15 amino acids. Trimming removed 2 bases at V and 3 bases at J, with 11 bases between. The germline CDR1 and CDR2 sequences are MGHDK and SYGVNS. The CDR3 DNA reads TGTGCCAGCAGTGAACCGGAGACGAACTACAATGAGCAGTTCTTC. Translating gives CASSEPETNYNEQFF.